The 26 T cell receptor beta chains reported below all come from one sample, sequenced in a study of cytomegalovirus exposure and HLA in healthy donors. With 60 Vbeta and 13 Jbeta primers, the PCR was carried out. Sequencing used immunoSEQ multiplex PCR; TCRdb keeps in-frame clones, though not all of them. Among under 250,000 clones listed, roughly 84% were seen once. Input material: PBMCs. These receptors were obtained from a boy aged 2 to 9 in good health and CMV-seronegative.

This clone was counted a few times. The chain joins TRBV6-5 to TRBJ1-5, with D unresolved. Trimming left V 2 bases short and J 0 bases short, with 8 bases between. This CDR3 is built from 15 residues. Germline-derived CDR1 and CDR2 are MNHEY and SVGAGI. As DNA, the CDR3 is TGTGCCAGCAGTTACAGCGAAAATAGCAATCAGCCCCAGCATTTT. Translated, it gives CASSYSENSNQPQHF.

V is TRBV7-8 and J is TRBJ1-2, with D maybe TRBD1 (5 bases). The CDR3 loop spans 14 amino acids. CDR1 and CDR2 (germline): SGHVS, FQNEAQ. Between the trimmed V and J ends, which lost 0 bases and 3 bases, there was a span of 8 bases. This CDR3 reads CASSLAGGYYGYTF. The CDR3 nucleotides are TGTGCCAGCAGCTTAGCGGGGGGGTACTATGGCTACACCTTC.

The J gene is TRBJ2-1, the V gene TRBV5-4, with 11 bases lining up with TRBD2. The CDR3 loop spans 16 amino acids. V lost 2 bases, J lost 8 bases, and 9 bases stayed unmatched. The germline CDR1 and CDR2 sequences are SGHNT and YYREEE (reference sequence). The CDR3 DNA reads as TGTGCCAGCAGCTTATATTTAGCGGGAGGGCCCGATGAGCAGTTCTTC. As protein: CASSLYLAGGPDEQFF.

The rearrangement joins TRBV6-5 to TRBJ1-2, with 9 bases aligning to TRBD1. The CDR3 contains 14 residues. V gave up 6 bases and J gave up 4 bases; unmatched junction bases: 6. CDR1 MNHEY and CDR2 SVGAGI come from the germline V gene. DNA for the CDR3: TGTGCCAGCAGGCCCGGGACAGGGTCCTATGGCTACACCTTC. It is translated as CASRPGTGSYGYTF.

This sequence joins TRBV6-5 and TRBJ1-5; D call uncertain. V was shortened by 5 bases and J by 3 bases, with 11 bases between the two germline ends. Germline V lookup: CDR1 MNHEY, CDR2 SVGAGI. CDR3 length: 14 amino acids. CDR3 coding DNA: TGTGCCAGCAGTCGAGGGCGGGTCAATCAGCCCCAGCATTTT. Translating it yields CASSRGRVNQPQHF.

V usage is TRBV19 and J usage is TRBJ2-3, with a possible D match to TRBD1 (5 bases). CDR3 length equals 15 residues. Germline V gene data show CDR1 as LNHDA and CDR2 as SQIVND (reference sequence). V was shortened by 5 bases and J by 6 bases, with 18 bases between the two germline ends. For the CDR3, the DNA is TGTGCCAGTAGTTCTGACACTTGGGGCAGTGATACGCAGTATTTT. Its translation: CASSSDTWGSDTQYF.

In the case of this clone: The junction does not match germline at one end; this may be a read error. The rearrangement joins TRBV11-3 to TRBJ2-7; maybe TRBD1 (7 bases). This CDR3 comprises 13 residues. Germline CDR1 and CDR2: SGHNT and YENEEA. The CDR3 nucleotides are TGTGCCAGCAGCTTATCCCCGGGACAAGGAGGGGGCTGG. Its protein is CASSLSPGQGGGW.

A single count supports this clone. The chain uses TRBV7-2 and TRBJ2-7, with 8 bases identical to TRBD2. This CDR3 contains 18 residues. V was clipped by 1 base and J by 1 base; unmatched bases: 12. Looked up from germline, CDR1 is SGHTA and CDR2 is FQGNSA. The CDR3 DNA is TGTGCCAGCAGCTTAGTTACTAGCGGACTAGATTATTCCTACGAGCAGTACTTC. Protein product: CASSLVTSGLDYSYEQYF.

As concerns this clone: Different DNA sequences within this sample yield the same CDR3. V usage is TRBV5-1 and J usage is TRBJ2-5, with 10 bases aligning to TRBD1. CDR3 length equals 15 residues. V was pared by 0 bases and J by 1 base, with 0 bases of the junction left unmatched. CDR1 SGHRS and CDR2 YFSETQ come from the germline V gene. This CDR3 is CASSLGTGGQETQYF. The CDR3 region has the DNA TGCGCCAGCAGCTTGGGGACAGGGGGCCAAGAGACCCAGTACTTC.

The V gene is TRBV7-9, the J gene TRBJ1-2; 7 bases line up with TRBD1. Trimming took 5 bases from V and 6 from J; bases not matched to a gene: 12. This CDR3 has 15 amino acids. From germline, CDR1 is SEHNR and CDR2 FQNEAQ (reference sequence). CDR3 amino acids: CASSHLKSGGNGYTF. CDR3 sequence (DNA): TGTGCCAGCAGCCATTTAAAGTCAGGGGGGAATGGCTACACCTTC.

The chain carries TRBV6-6 and TRBJ1-1; no firm D call. Per germline, CDR1 MNHNY and CDR2 SVGAGI (reference sequence). Trimming left V 8 bases short and J 1 base short, with 8 bases between. The CDR3 is 12 amino acids. CDR3 bases: TGTGCCAGCCGGGGTCCGAACACTGAAGCTTTCTTT. Translating it yields CASRGPNTEAFF.

The V and J genes are TRBV7-8 and TRBJ2-1; D ambiguous. This CDR3 spans 12 amino acids. The germline gives CDR1 SGHVS, CDR2 FQNEAQ. Trimming shortened V by 2 bases and J by 10 bases, and 9 bases separated the two germline ends. The CDR3 loop is CASSLQTSEQFF. The CDR3 DNA reads as TGTGCCAGCAGCTTACAAACGAGCGAGCAGTTCTTC.

The chain recombines TRBV7-2 with TRBJ2-2; 8 bases map to TRBD2. The V gene's germline CDR1 is SGHTA and CDR2 FQGNSA. This CDR3 is built from 16 residues. Trimming took 8 bases from V and 4 from J; bases not matched to a gene: 12. The CDR3 DNA reads as TGTGCCAGCCCCAGTATCTGGCGGGGGGTCACCGGGGAGCTGTTTTTT. This gives the protein CASPSIWRGVTGELFF.

This clone was detected only once. V is TRBV4-1 and J is TRBJ2-5, with TRBD1 identical over 7 bases. The CDR3 runs to 14 residues. Germline values: CDR1 MGHRA, CDR2 YSYEKL. V lost 1 base, J lost 3 bases, and 2 bases stayed unmatched. In DNA form, the CDR3 reads TGCGCCAGCAGCCAAGCCGGGACAGAAGAGACCCAGTACTTC. Protein: CASSQAGTEETQYF.

The V gene is TRBV2, the J gene TRBJ1-1; possibly TRBD1 for D (6 bases). Trimming took off 8 bases at V and 1 base at J, with 17 bases between the two ends. CDR3 length: 15 amino acids. CDR1 is SNHLY, CDR2 FYNNEI, per germline. Here the CDR3 reads CASCRDKSGNTEAFF. Here the CDR3 DNA reads TGTGCCAGCTGCCGGGACAAGAGTGGGAACACTGAAGCTTTCTTT.

With regard to this clone: One end of the junction does not line up with germline, which may come from a read error. The rearrangement links TRBV7-9 to TRBJ2-7; tentatively, D is TRBD2 (5 bases). The CDR3 runs to 15 residues. The germline gives CDR1 SEHNR, CDR2 FQNEAQ (reference sequence). The CDR3 DNA reads as TGTTCCAGCAGCTCGTTCGGGGTCCCCGGCTACGAGCAGTACTTC. This encodes CSSSSFGVPGYEQYF. Full variable domain (outside the CDR3, taken from reference TRBV7-9 and TRBJ2-7): DTGVSQNPRHKITKRGQNVTFRCDPISEHNRLYWYRQTLGQGPEFLTYFQNEAQLEKSRLLSDRFSAERPKGSFSTLEIQRTEQGDSAMYLCSSSSFGVPGYEQYFGPGTRLTVT.

The rearrangement links TRBV6-1 to TRBJ2-7; D ambiguous. V lost 8 bases, J lost 3 bases, and 11 bases lay in between. The CDR3 runs to 12 residues. The germline V gene has CDR1 MNHNS and CDR2 SASEGT. CDR3 in amino acids: CASARRDYEQYF. Written as DNA, the CDR3 is TGTGCCAGCGCGCGGAGAGACTACGAGCAGTACTTC.

The CDR3 bases are TGTGCCAGCAGTGAGAAAGTAGACCATAGGGGGTTCGGGGAGCTGTTTTTT. Its protein product is CASSEKVDHRGFGELFF. The gene calls are TRBV25-1 and TRBJ2-2, with a possible D match to TRBD1 (6 bases). The CDR3 loop spans 17 amino acids. The V gene lost 3 bases and the J gene lost 7 bases, with 21 bases spanning the gap. Germline assignment: CDR1 MGHDK and CDR2 SYGVNS.

The chain links TRBV21-1 to TRBJ1-5; the table's TRBD1 call for D was not verified on the DNA. TRBV21-1 corresponds to a pseudogene. The CDR3 has 15 amino acids. CDR3: CASSKADSNNQPQHF. Written as DNA, the CDR3 is TGTGCCAGCAGCAAAGCGGACAGTAACAATCAGCCCCAGCATTTT.

The rearrangement joins TRBV13 to TRBJ2-5; D remains unclear. Looked up from germline, CDR1 is PRHDT and CDR2 is FYEKMQ (reference sequence). CDR3 length equals 15 residues. With 0 bases removed from V and 1 base from J, the gap between germline ends came to 9 bases. The CDR3 nucleotides read TGTGCCAGCAGCTTAGGTATCACATCCCAAGAGACCCAGTACTTC. Protein product: CASSLGITSQETQYF. The full variable domain, completed using reference TRBV13 and TRBJ2-5, is AAGVIQSPRHLIKEKRETATLKCYPIPRHDTVYWYQQGPGQDPQFLISFYEKMQSDKGSIPDRFSAQQFSDYHSELNMSSLELGDSALYFCASSLGITSQETQYFGPGTRLLVL.

This rearrangement joins TRBV9 to TRBJ2-2, with D maybe TRBD2 (6 bases). Trimming pared 0 bases from V and 4 bases from J, leaving 10 bases between. In germline, CDR1 is SGDLS, CDR2 YYNGEE. The CDR3 loop spans 15 amino acids. The CDR3 DNA sequence: TGTGCCAGCAGCGTAGTTGGGGGGAGCACCGGGGAGCTGTTTTTT. As protein: CASSVVGGSTGELFF.

This clone turned up a few times. The rearrangement links TRBV6-6 to TRBJ1-2; tentatively, D is TRBD1 (6 bases). Germline lookup yields CDR1 MNHNY and CDR2 SVGAGI (reference sequence). There are 16 residues in the CDR3. V lost 6 bases, J lost 0 bases, and 17 bases lay in between. The CDR3 sequence is CASSRTAHGANYGYTF. CDR3 sequence (DNA): TGTGCCAGCAGCCGGACAGCCCACGGAGCTAACTATGGCTACACCTTC.

This clone has just a few counts. The chain links TRBV2 to TRBJ2-3; D uncertain. Trimming cost V 4 bases and J 3 bases, with 8 bases left between them. The CDR3 runs to 13 residues. The germline V gene has CDR1 SNHLY and CDR2 FYNNEI. The CDR3: CASSGLVTDTQYF. For the CDR3, the DNA is TGTGCCAGCAGTGGGCTAGTTACAGATACGCAGTATTTT.

This clone was seen more than once but under ten times. This rearrangement joins TRBV4-1 to TRBJ1-4; D is unresolved. The germline V gene encodes CDR1 MGHRA and CDR2 YSYEKL. The CDR3 contains 14 residues. V dropped 0 bases and J dropped 5 bases, with 7 bases sitting between them. CDR3 in DNA: TGCGCCAGCAGCCAAGACAGGTCCAATGAAAAACTGTTTTTT. It is translated as CASSQDRSNEKLFF.

This chain uses TRBV30 with TRBJ1-2, with D possibly matching TRBD1 (6 bases). Germline V gene sequence: CDR1 GTSNPN, CDR2 SVGIG (reference sequence). V lost 5 bases and J lost 8, with 18 bases in between. This CDR3 spans 13 amino acids. The CDR3 protein is CAWATGPLAGYTF. CDR3 nucleotide sequence: TGTGCCTGGGCCACAGGGCCGTTAGCCGGCTACACCTTC.

The chain has TRBV7-2 and TRBJ1-2, with D tentatively TRBD1 (5 bases). Germline values: CDR1 SGHTA, CDR2 FQGNSA. The CDR3 is made up of 14 amino acids. V was pared by 6 bases and J by 4 bases, with 15 bases between. The DNA for the CDR3 is TGTGCCAGCAGAATCTTGGCAGGGCCCTATGGCTACACCTTC. Translation gives CASRILAGPYGYTF.